These T cell receptor beta chains were read from a single sample in a study of T-cell memory formation after mild COVID-19. TCRdb reprocessed the 5' RACE reads via MiXCR and lists one record per CDR3 protein. In the table there are 530,000 or so distinct CDR3 sequences, around 16% of which are singletons. Sequencing was done on a sample of PBMCs or a T cell subset sorted from them (not recorded which). Source of these receptors: an adult woman who had mild COVID-19 (a few samples of this study predate the infection). Cell type and time point are not known. The CDR3 runs from the conserved cysteine through the conserved F or W. Each record gives: V gene, J gene, clone size, D gene, CDR3 protein, CDR3 DNA. The D gene is left open where the match is weak. Only part of the rows carry a size: once, few, many, or a class if the clone is expanded.

>TRBV9|TRBJ2-3|NA|NA
CASSITGTLTDTQYF
TGTGCCAGCAGCATCACCGGGACCCTCACAGATACGCAGTATTTT
>TRBV6-5|TRBJ1-1|NA|NA
CARLEAFF
TGTGCCAGACTTGAAGCTTTCTTT
>TRBV5-1|TRBJ2-1|few|TRBD1
CASSSTGSDEQFF
TGCGCCAGCAGCTCGACAGGGTCGGATGAGCAGTTCTTC
>TRBV29-1|TRBJ2-1|few|NA
CSVEALDSYNEQFF
TGCAGCGTTGAAGCATTGGACAGCTACAATGAGCAGTTCTTC
>TRBV29-1|TRBJ2-1|NA|NA
CSVESTGEQFF
TGCAGCGTTGAGTCTACCGGTGAGCAGTTCTTC
>TRBV4-3|TRBJ2-3|NA|NA
CASSQDSTPGADTQYF
TGCGCCAGCAGCCAAGATTCCACTCCGGGGGCAGATACGCAGTATTTT
>TRBV27|TRBJ2-7|few|NA
CASSPSGAPYEQYF
TGTGCCAGCAGTCCGTCAGGGGCCCCCTACGAGCAGTACTTC
>TRBV4-2|TRBJ2-2|many|TRBD2
CASSQDRIQGIRLAGVSGELFF
TGTGCCAGCAGCCAAGATCGAATCCAGGGGATCCGGCTAGCGGGTGTCTCCGGGGAGCTGTTTTTT
>TRBV30|TRBJ2-7|few|NA
CAWTHPGGYEQYF
TGTGCCTGGACCCACCCCGGAGGCTACGAGCAGTACTTC
>TRBV7-2|TRBJ2-3|few|TRBD2
CASSLERGGSDTQYF
TGTGCCAGCAGCTTAGAGCGGGGGGGGTCAGATACGCAGTATTTT
>TRBV27|TRBJ2-7|few|TRBD2
CASSLRGGANSYEQYF
TGTGCCAGCAGTTTAAGGGGAGGGGCTAACTCCTACGAGCAGTACTTC
>TRBV4-2|TRBJ2-7|many|TRBD2
CASSQAGLAGDYEQYF
TGTGCCAGCAGCCAAGCGGGACTAGCGGGGGACTACGAGCAGTACTTC
>TRBV9|TRBJ1-1|NA|NA
CASSASDGEAFF
TGTGCCAGCAGCGCCTCGGACGGTGAAGCTTTCTTT
>TRBV12-3/TRBV12-4|TRBJ2-3|NA|NA
CASSYPGTDTQYF
TGTGCCAGCAGTTACCCCGGAACTGATACGCAGTATTTT
>TRBV4-1|TRBJ1-1|NA|NA
CASSHNRLDNDVNTEAFF
TGCGCCAGCAGCCATAATCGTCTGGACAACGATGTGAACACTGAAGCTTTCTTT
>TRBV6-4|TRBJ1-1|NA|NA
CASSARDGRKAFF
TGTGCCAGCAGTGCCCGGGACGGGCGAAAAGCTTTCTTT
>TRBV10-3|TRBJ1-1|few|NA
CAISESEGNTEAFF
TGTGCCATCAGTGAGTCGGAGGGGAACACTGAAGCTTTCTTT
>TRBV24-1|TRBJ2-3|once|NA
CATSSPPYVDTQYF
TGTGCCACCAGTTCCCCACCGTACGTTGATACGCAGTATTTT
>TRBV9|TRBJ2-7|few|TRBD2
CASSDRSGRPFSYEQYF
TGTGCCAGCAGCGACCGTAGCGGGAGGCCATTCTCCTACGAGCAGTACTTC
>TRBV7-9|TRBJ2-3|few|TRBD1
CASGTGSTDTQYF
TGTGCCAGCGGGACAGGGAGCACAGATACGCAGTATTTT
>TRBV7-3|TRBJ2-3|few|TRBD2
CASSPAGGPSDTQYF
TGTGCCAGCAGCCCCGCGGGGGGGCCATCAGATACGCAGTATTTT
>TRBV7-2|TRBJ1-5|few|NA
CASSLDHQLNQPQHF
TGTGCCAGCAGCTTAGACCACCAGCTCAATCAGCCCCAGCATTTT
>TRBV7-6|TRBJ2-7|few|NA
CASSSVAYEQYF
TGTGCCAGCAGCTCTGTGGCCTACGAGCAGTACTTC
>TRBV5-1|TRBJ2-5|few|NA
CASSLMTEETQYF
TGCGCCAGCAGCTTGATGACTGAAGAGACCCAGTACTTC
>TRBV2|TRBJ2-3|NA|NA
CASSVDRRGSTDTQYF
TGTGCCAGCAGTGTTGACCGCAGGGGTAGCACAGATACGCAGTATTTT
>TRBV7-6|TRBJ2-1|few|NA
CASSLSTGGGEQFF
TGTGCCAGCAGCCTAAGTACAGGGGGGGGTGAGCAGTTCTTC
>TRBV14|TRBJ1-1|NA|NA
CASTTVGGAEAFF
TGTGCCAGCACCACCGTGGGAGGGGCTGAAGCTTTCTTT
>TRBV7-9|TRBJ2-3|NA|NA
CASSPKSGFSADTQYF
TGTGCCAGCAGCCCCAAATCGGGGTTTAGCGCAGATACGCAGTATTTT
>TRBV30|TRBJ1-5|few|TRBD1
CAWSPTGAGNQPQHF
TGTGCCTGGAGCCCGACAGGGGCTGGGAATCAGCCCCAGCATTTT
>TRBV3-1|TRBJ2-1|NA|NA
CASSQEAYNEQFF
TGTGCCAGCAGCCAAGAAGCCTACAATGAGCAGTTCTTC
>TRBV2|TRBJ2-7|few|NA
CASKRDGTSSYEQYF
TGTGCCAGCAAGAGAGACGGTACGAGCTCCTACGAGCAGTACTTC